The present TCR beta chain was sequenced within a study of T cells in Graves' hyperthyroidism and ophthalmopathy. The ends were cut back, 4 bases at V and 2 bases at J, with 8 bases in the middle. The CDR3 has 13 amino acids. Germline loops: CDR1 MNHEY, CDR2 SVGEGT. Clinical symptoms, serum thyroxine and TRAb, thyroid ultrasound and orbital computed tomography together formed the diagnostic basis. RNA transcripts yielded amplified TCR beta CDR3 regions. A set of HTBI primers served as the primers for a first-round RT-PCR of the TCR CDR3. TCRdb re-called the multiplex PCR reads with MiXCR, one entry per CDR3 protein. The table lists hundreds of thousands of distinct CDR3 sequences, about a sixth of them singletons. The study, taken as a whole, reports: In the blood, most expanded thyroid clonotypes above 0.001 appeared as well.

For this clonotype: Its antigen is not known.

This clonotype originated in a woman in her thirties or forties with Graves' ophthalmopathy. The sample taken for sequencing was blood. This chain uses TRBV6-2 or TRBV6-3 with TRBJ2-5; D uncertain. CDR3 loop: CASSSARQETQYF. CDR3 DNA sequence: TGTGCCAGCAGTTCCGCCAGGCAAGAGACCCAGTACTTC.